This T cell receptor (beta chain) was sequenced during a study of CD8 T cells in ankylosing spondylitis. This clonotype was seen more than once but under ten times. Its antigen is not known. Germline CDR1 reads MDHEN; CDR2 reads SYDVKM. The CDR3 extends over 15 amino acids. Unmatched junction bases numbered 3, after V lost 3 bases and J lost 2 bases. Study results and limitations: With a CD8+ phenotype, disease-linked clones were relatively rare in peripheral blood. The clones that were linked to disease were reported to be significantly enriched in matched synovial fluid samples from ankylosing spondylitis patients. Previous work reported some of these motif variants in the synovial fluid and blood of reactive arthritis.

Preparation of TCR beta libraries was done by quantitative 5'-RACE with molecular barcodes. MiXCR, run by TCRdb on the 5' RACE reads, gives a single entry per CDR3 protein. Of some 270,000 distinct CDR3 sequences listed, over 15% are singletons. Sequenced: blood, either unsorted or a sorted T cell fraction (not recorded which). The clonotype was recovered from a male donor with ankylosing spondylitis or in good health (not recorded which). The V and J genes are TRBV28 and TRBJ2-3, with 9 bases matching TRBD2. The CDR3: CASSFQREDTDTQYF. The CDR3, as DNA: TGTGCCAGCAGTTTTCAGCGGGAGGACACAGATACGCAGTATTTT.